The T cell receptor beta chain described here comes from a study of T-cell reconstitution after alpha-beta-depleted transplantation in children. Unique molecular identifiers were used to barcode this TCRbeta library. TCRdb reprocessed the PCR reads with MiXCR, giving one entry per CDR3 protein. The table shows approximately 300,000 distinct CDR3 sequences, with nearly 8% occurring only once. Germline V gene lookup returns CDR1 SGHDN and CDR2 FVKESK. This CDR3 spans 15 amino acids. V shed 0 bases and J shed 3 bases, with 9 bases lying between them. Study-wide findings and caveats: T-cell numbers and diversity one year post-transplant derived largely from freshly generated T cells. Several hundred graft clones that had expanded were reportedly the source of alpha-beta T cells about two months after transplant.

Many counts were recorded for this clonotype. Its specificity is unknown. The source material was peripheral blood, sampled 360 days after TCRalphabeta/CD19-depleted stem cell transplant. The rearrangement uses TRBV14 and TRBJ2-1; D is ambiguous. The source is a female patient aged 2-15 years who had a stem cell transplant for Fanconi anemia, so the T cells may come from the graft donor. In nucleotides, the CDR3 is TGTGCCAGCAGCCAAGACCTGGGCTTCTACAATGAGCAGTTCTTC. It translates to CASSQDLGFYNEQFF.